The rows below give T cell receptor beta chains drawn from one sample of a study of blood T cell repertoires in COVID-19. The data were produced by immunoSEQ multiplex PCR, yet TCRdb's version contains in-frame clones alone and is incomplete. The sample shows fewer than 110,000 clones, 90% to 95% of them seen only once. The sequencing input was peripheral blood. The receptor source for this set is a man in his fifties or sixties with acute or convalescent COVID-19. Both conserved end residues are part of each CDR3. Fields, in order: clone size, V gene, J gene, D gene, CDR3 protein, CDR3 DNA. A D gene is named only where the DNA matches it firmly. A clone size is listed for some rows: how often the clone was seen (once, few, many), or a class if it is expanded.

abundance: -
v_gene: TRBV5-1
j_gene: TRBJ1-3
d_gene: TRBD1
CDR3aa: CASSERQGAVENTIYF
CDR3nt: TGCGCCAGCAGCGAAAGACAGGGGGCTGTGGAAAACACCATATATTTT

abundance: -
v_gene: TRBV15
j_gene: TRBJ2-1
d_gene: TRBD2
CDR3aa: CATSTGLAGINEQFF
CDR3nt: TGTGCCACCAGCACGGGGCTAGCGGGGATCAATGAGCAGTTCTTC

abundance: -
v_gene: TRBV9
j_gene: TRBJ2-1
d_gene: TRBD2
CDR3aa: CASSGRDYLSNEQFF
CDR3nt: TGTGCCAGCAGCGGCCGGGACTACCTAAGCAATGAGCAGTTCTTC

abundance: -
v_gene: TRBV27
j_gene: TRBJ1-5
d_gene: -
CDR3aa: CASSFPGLGSQWNQPQHF
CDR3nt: TGTGCCAGCAGTTTCCCGGGATTAGGGTCTCAATGGAATCAGCCCCAGCATTTT

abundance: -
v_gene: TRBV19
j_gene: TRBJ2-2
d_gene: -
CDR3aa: CASSGGAATGELFF
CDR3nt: TGTGCCAGTAGTGGCGGCGCCGCTACCGGGGAGCTGTTTTTT

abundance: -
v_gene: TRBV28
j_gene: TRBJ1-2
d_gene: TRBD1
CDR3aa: CASSSTDRVRGYTF
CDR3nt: TGTGCCAGCAGTTCTACTGACAGGGTGCGAGGCTACACCTTC

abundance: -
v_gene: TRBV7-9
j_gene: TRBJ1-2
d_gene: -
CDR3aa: CASSLNSPLSPNGYTF
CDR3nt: TGTGCCAGCAGCTTAAACAGCCCATTGTCCCCGAACGGCTACACCTTC

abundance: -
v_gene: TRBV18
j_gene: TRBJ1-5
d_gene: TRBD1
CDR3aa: CASSRDSSGQPQHF
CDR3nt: TGTGCCAGCTCACGGGACAGCTCCGGGCAGCCCCAGCATTTT

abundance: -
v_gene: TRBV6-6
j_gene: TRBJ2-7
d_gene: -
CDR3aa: CASSYSTLGPYEQYF
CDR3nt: TGTGCCAGCAGTTACTCGACCCTAGGTCCCTACGAGCAGTACTTC

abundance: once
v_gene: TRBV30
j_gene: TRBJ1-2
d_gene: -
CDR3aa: CAWSNWESYTF
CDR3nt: TGTGCCTGGAGTAATTGGGAGTCCTACACCTTC

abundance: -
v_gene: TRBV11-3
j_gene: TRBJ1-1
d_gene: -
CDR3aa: CASSLDRANTEAFF
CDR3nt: TGTGCCAGCAGCTTAGATCGAGCGAACACTGAAGCTTTCTTT

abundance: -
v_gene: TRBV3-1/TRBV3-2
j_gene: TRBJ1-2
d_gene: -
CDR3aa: CASTPGGGGRGYTF
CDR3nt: TGTGCCAGCACCCCAGGTGGCGGGGGAAGAGGCTACACCTTC

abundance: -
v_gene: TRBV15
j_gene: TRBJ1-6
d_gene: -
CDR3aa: CATSSDSTDSPLHF
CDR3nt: TGTGCCACCAGCAGTGACAGTACGGATTCACCCCTCCACTTT